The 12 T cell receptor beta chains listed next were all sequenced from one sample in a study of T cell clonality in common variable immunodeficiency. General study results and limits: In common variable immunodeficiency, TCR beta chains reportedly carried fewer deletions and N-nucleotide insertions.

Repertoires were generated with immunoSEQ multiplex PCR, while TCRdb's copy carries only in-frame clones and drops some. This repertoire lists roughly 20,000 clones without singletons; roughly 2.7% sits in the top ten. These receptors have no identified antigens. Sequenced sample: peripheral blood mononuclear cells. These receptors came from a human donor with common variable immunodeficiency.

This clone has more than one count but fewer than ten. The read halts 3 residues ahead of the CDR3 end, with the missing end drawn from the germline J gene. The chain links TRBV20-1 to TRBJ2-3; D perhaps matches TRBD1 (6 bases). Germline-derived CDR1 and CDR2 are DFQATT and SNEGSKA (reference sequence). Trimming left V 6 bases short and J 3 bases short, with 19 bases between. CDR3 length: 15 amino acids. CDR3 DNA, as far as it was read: TGCAGTGCCTTGAGGACAGTCAGCATTACAGATACG. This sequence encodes CSALRTVSITDT. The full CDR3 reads CSALRTVSITDTQYF.

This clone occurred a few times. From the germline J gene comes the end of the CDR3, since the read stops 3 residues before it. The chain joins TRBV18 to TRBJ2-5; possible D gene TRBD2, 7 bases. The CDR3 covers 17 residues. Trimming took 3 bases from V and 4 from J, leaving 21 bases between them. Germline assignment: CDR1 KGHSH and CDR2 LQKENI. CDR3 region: CASSPEAGGPLAETQYF. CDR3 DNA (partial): TGTGCCAGCTCACCCGAGGCCGGGGGGCCCCTCGCAGAGACC.

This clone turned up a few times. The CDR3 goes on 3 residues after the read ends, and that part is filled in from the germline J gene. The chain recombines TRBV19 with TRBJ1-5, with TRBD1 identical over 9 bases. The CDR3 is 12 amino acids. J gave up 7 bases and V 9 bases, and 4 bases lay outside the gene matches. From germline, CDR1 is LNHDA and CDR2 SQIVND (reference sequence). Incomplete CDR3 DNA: TGTGCCAGGGGGGACAGGGACCAGCCC. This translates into CARGDRDQP. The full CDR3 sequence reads CARGDRDQPQHF.

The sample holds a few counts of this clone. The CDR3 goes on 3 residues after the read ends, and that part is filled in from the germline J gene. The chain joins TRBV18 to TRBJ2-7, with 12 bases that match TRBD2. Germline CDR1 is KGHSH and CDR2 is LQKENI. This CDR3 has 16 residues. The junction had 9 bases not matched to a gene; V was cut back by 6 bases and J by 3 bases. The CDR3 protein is CASSPTPTSGSYEQYF. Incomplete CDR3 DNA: TGTGCCAGCTCTCCCACTCCGACTAGCGGGAGCTACGAG.

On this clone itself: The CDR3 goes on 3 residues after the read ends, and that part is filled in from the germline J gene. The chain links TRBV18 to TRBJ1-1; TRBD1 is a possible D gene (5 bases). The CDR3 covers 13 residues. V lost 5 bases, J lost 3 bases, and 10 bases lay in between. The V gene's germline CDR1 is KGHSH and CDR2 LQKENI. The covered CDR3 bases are TGTGCCAGCTCAACAGGAACCGACACTGAA. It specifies CASSTGTDTE. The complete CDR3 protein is CASSTGTDTEAFF.

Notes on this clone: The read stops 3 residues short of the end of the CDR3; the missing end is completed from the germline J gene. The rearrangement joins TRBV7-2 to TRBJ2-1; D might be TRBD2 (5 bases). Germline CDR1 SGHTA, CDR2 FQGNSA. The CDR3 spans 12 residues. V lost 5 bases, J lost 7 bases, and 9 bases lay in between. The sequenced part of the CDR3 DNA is TGTGCCAGCAGCCTAGGACTGAATGAG. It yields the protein CASSLGLNE. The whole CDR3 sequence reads CASSLGLNEQFF. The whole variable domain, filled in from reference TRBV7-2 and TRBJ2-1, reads GAGVSQSPSNKVTEKGKDVELRCDPISGHTALYWYRQSLGQGLEFLIYFQGNSAPDKSGLPSDRFSAERTGGSVSTLTIQRTQQEDSAVYLCASSLGLNEQFFGPGTRLTVL.

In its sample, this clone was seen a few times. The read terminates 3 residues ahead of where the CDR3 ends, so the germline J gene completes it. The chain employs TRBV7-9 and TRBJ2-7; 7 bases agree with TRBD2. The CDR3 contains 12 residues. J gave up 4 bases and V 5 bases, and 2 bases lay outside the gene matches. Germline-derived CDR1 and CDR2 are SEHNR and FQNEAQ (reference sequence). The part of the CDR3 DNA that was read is TGTGCCAGCAGCGCTAGCGGTTACGAG. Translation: CASSASGYE. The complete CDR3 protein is CASSASGYEQYF.

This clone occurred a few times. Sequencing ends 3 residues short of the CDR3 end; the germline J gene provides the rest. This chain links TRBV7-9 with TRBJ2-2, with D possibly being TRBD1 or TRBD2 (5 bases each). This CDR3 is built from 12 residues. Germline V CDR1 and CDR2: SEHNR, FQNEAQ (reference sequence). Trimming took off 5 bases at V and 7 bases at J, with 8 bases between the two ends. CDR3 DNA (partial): TGTGCCAGCAGCGCAGGGAGCGGGGAG. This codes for CASSAGSGE. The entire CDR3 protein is CASSAGSGELFF.

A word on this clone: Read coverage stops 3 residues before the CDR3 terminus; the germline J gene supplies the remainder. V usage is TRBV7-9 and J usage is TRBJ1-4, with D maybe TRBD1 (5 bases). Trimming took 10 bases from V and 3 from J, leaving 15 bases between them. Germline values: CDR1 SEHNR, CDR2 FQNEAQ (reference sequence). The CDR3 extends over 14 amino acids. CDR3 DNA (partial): TGTGCCACCTCATTGGGGCGACCTAATGAAAAA. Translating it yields CATSLGRPNEK. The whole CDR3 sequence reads CATSLGRPNEKLFF.

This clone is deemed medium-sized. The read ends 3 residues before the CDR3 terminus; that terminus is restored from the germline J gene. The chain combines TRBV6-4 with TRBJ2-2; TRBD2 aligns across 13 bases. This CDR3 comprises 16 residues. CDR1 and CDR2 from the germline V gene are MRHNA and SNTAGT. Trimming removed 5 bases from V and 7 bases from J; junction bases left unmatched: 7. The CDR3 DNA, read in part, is TGTGCCAGCAGTCCCACTAGCGGGGGGGCCGGCGGGGAG. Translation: CASSPTSGGAGGE. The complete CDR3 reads CASSPTSGGAGGELFF.

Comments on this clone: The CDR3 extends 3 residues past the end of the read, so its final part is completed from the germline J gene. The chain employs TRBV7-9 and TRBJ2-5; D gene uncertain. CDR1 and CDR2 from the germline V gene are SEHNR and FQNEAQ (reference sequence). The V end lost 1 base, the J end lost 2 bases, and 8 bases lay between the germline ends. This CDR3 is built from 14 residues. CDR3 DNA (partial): TGTGCCAGCAGCTTAGGATCTCAGCAAGAGACC. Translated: CASSLGSQQET. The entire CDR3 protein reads CASSLGSQQETQYF.

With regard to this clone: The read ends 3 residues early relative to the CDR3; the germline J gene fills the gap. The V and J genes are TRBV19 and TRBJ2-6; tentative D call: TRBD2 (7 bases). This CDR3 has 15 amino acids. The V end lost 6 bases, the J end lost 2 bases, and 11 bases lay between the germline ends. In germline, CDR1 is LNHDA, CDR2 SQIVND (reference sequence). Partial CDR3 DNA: TGTGCCAGTAGAAAGGGGGGGGCTGGGGCCAACGTC. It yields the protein CASRKGGAGANV. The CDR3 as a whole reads CASRKGGAGANVLTF. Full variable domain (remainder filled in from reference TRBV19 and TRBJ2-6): DGGITQSPKYLFRKEGQNVTLSCEQNLNHDAMYWYRQDPGQGLRLIYYSQIVNDFQKGDIAEGYSVSREKKESFPLTVTSAQKNPTAFYLCASRKGGAGANVLTFGAGSRLTVL.